This TCR beta chain was sequenced during a study of cytomegalovirus exposure and HLA in healthy donors. PCR employed 60 Vbeta and 13 Jbeta primers. Assay used: immunoSEQ multiplex PCR; TCRdb lists only in-frame clones, some missing. Found here are about 180,000 clones, just under 80% of them singletons; the top ten hold under 15%. The CDR3 spans 13 residues. Germline V CDR1 and CDR2: SGHRS, YFSETQ. Trimming took 1 base from V and 4 from J, leaving 5 bases between them. The sequencing sample was made of PBMCs. This receptor was obtained from a woman in her forties or fifties in good health and CMV-seropositive. The V call is TRBV5-1, the J call TRBJ1-4; D is uncertain. CDR3 loop: CASSLTDNEKLFF. The CDR3, as DNA: TGCGCCAGCAGCTTGACAGATAATGAAAAACTGTTTTTT.